A single sample gave rise to the 15 T cell receptor beta chains below, sequenced in a study of blood T cell repertoires in COVID-19. Libraries were prepared by immunoSEQ multiplex PCR; TCRdb keeps only in-frame clonotypes and omits some of them. The repertoire holds about 250,000 clones, with around 83% as singletons. The sequenced sample consisted of peripheral blood. Receptors originate from an older man with acute or convalescent COVID-19.

J is TRBJ2-1 and V is TRBV9, with D maybe TRBD2 (6 bases). The CDR3 spans 14 residues. The germline V gene encodes CDR1 SGDLS and CDR2 YYNGEE. Trimming stripped 4 bases from V and 7 bases from J, with 15 bases between. CDR3 protein: CASSQNVGLNEQFF. The CDR3 DNA sequence: TGTGCCAGCAGCCAGAACGTAGGACTAAATGAGCAGTTCTTC. Complete variable domain (other parts from reference TRBV9 and TRBJ2-1): DSGVTQTPKHLITATGQRVTLRCSPRSGDLSVYWYQQSLDQGLQFLIQYYNGEERAKGNILERFSAQQFPDLHSELNLSSLELGDSALYFCASSQNVGLNEQFFGPGTRLTVL.

This clone was seen only once. The chain uses TRBV10-1 and TRBJ1-2; 10 positions agree with TRBD1. The CDR3 is made up of 14 amino acids. The V and J ends lost 7 bases and 6 bases, in that order; junction bases with no gene match: 8. The germline V gene encodes CDR1 WNHNN and CDR2 SYGVQD (reference sequence). The CDR3 loop reads CASNRTGGRDGYTF. CDR3 in DNA: TGCGCCAGCAATAGGACAGGGGGTCGGGATGGCTACACCTTC.

The chain employs TRBV6-5 and TRBJ1-4; no firm D call. Germline lookup yields CDR1 MNHEY and CDR2 SVGAGI. The CDR3 has 15 residues. V dropped 0 bases and J dropped 3 bases, with 8 bases sitting between them. The CDR3 here is CASSYSTYANEKLFF. As DNA, the CDR3 is TGTGCCAGCAGTTACTCGACTTACGCTAATGAAAAACTGTTTTTT.

The chain uses TRBV12-5 and TRBJ1-5; 8 bases agree with TRBD1. Germline V gives CDR1 LGHNT, CDR2 FRNRAP. The V and J ends lost 0 bases and 6 bases, in that order; junction bases with no gene match: 7. This CDR3 has 16 residues. CDR3 nucleotide sequence: TGTGCTAGTGGTTTGGTATTGGCAGGGGGCGGTCAGCCCCAGCATTTT. Amino acid sequence: CASGLVLAGGGQPQHF.

V is TRBV14 and J is TRBJ2-7; D is unclear. This CDR3 is 12 amino acids long. Trimming cost V 4 bases and J 6 bases, with 10 bases left between them. Germline loops: CDR1 SGHDN, CDR2 FVKESK. The CDR3: CASSLSPLEQYF. In nucleotides, the CDR3 is TGTGCCAGCAGCCTCTCCCCCCTCGAGCAGTACTTC.

Note on this clone: Germline is not matched at one junction end, which may reflect a read error. CDR3 protein: CASSLAQGQGATF. The CDR3 DNA follows: TGTGCCAGCAGCTTAGCGCAGGGGCAGGGGGCGACGTTC. V gene TRBV7-9 combines with J gene TRBJ2-7, with 8 positions matching TRBD1. Germline CDR1 and CDR2: SEHNR and FQNEAQ (reference sequence). This CDR3 comprises 13 residues.

V and J are TRBV5-3 and TRBJ1-2; D is uncertain. TRBV5-3 is treated as an ORF (open reading frame) with a function not yet certain. Trimming shortened V by 0 bases and J by 2 bases, and 11 bases separated the two germline ends. The CDR3 covers 15 residues. The DNA for the CDR3 is TGTGCCAGAAGCTTGGGCGGCTTTCACAACTATGGCTACACCTTC. It encodes CARSLGGFHNYGYTF.

The J gene is TRBJ1-5, the V gene TRBV6-5, with D perhaps matching TRBD1 (5 bases). The CDR3 loop spans 13 amino acids. V lost 2 bases to trimming and J lost 7 bases, with 9 bases between them. Germline CDR1 is MNHEY and CDR2 is SVGAGI. CDR3 nucleotides: TGTGCCAGCAGTTACGGGGGGAGGCAGCCCCAGCATTTT. Translated: CASSYGGRQPQHF.

This clone was picked up a small number of times. V is TRBV14 and J is TRBJ2-1; 12 bases agree with TRBD2. V lost 1 base, J lost 7 bases, and 2 bases stayed unmatched. The CDR3 loop spans 15 amino acids. CDR1 and CDR2 from the germline V gene are SGHDN and FVKESK. CDR3 in amino acids: CASSQGLAGANEQFF. The CDR3 DNA is TGTGCCAGCAGCCAAGGACTAGCGGGAGCTAATGAGCAGTTCTTC.

CDR3 sequence (DNA): TGCGCCAGCAGCCAGGCTGTACTAGGCGTGAATGAAAAACTGTTTTTT. Translated: CASSQAVLGVNEKLFF. V gene TRBV4-1 combines with J gene TRBJ1-4, with D hard to call. V was pared by 3 bases and J by 5 bases, with 16 bases between. Germline CDR1 and CDR2: MGHRA and YSYEKL. The CDR3 runs to 16 residues.

The chain has TRBV18 and TRBJ1-1; 8 bases agree with TRBD1. V lost 1 base to trimming and J lost 1 base; unmatched junction nucleotides: 5. Germline loops: CDR1 KGHSH, CDR2 LQKENI. The CDR3 is 16 amino acids. CDR3 nucleotide sequence: TGTGCCAGCTCACCACGAGGACAGGGACCGAACACTGAAGCTTTCTTT. Amino acid sequence: CASSPRGQGPNTEAFF.

The chain combines TRBV2 with TRBJ2-7; no firm D call. This CDR3 comprises 11 residues. Trimming cost V 5 bases and J 6 bases, with 8 bases left between them. From germline, CDR1 is SNHLY and CDR2 FYNNEI. CDR3 loop: CASSSWLEQYF. As DNA, the CDR3 is TGTGCCAGCAGTAGTTGGCTCGAGCAGTACTTC.

This clone has only one observation. The chain combines TRBV18 with TRBJ1-2, with a weak D call TRBD1 (6 bases). The CDR3 runs to 16 residues. Deletions cut 3 bases from V and 0 bases from J, with 14 bases between. Germline lookup yields CDR1 KGHSH and CDR2 LQKENI. CDR3: CASSPQYEGANYGYTF. Here the CDR3 DNA reads TGTGCCAGCTCACCCCAGTACGAGGGGGCTAACTATGGCTACACCTTC.

This clone has only one observation. CDR3 sequence reads: CASSVGGGRGDTQYF. The CDR3 region has the DNA TGTGCCAGCAGCGTAGGGGGAGGGCGGGGAGATACGCAGTATTTT. The chain has TRBV9 and TRBJ2-3, with 7 bases fitting TRBD2. The CDR3 is 15 residues long. V dropped 0 bases and J dropped 5; count of bases not matched to a gene: 6. CDR1 SGDLS and CDR2 YYNGEE come from the germline V gene.

With regard to this clone: A read error may account for a junction end that differs from germline. Here the CDR3 DNA reads TGCAGCGTGGAAGGACAGGGTGAAGCTTTCTTT. Its protein product is CSVEGQGEAFF. This rearrangement joins TRBV29-1 to TRBJ1-1; 8 positions agree with TRBD1. The V gene's germline CDR1 is SQVTM and CDR2 ANQGSEA. CDR3 size: 11 residues.